The 9 T cell receptor beta chains below were found in one sample sequenced in a study of shared clonotypes between healthy human individuals. TCRdb's table, derived via immunoSEQ multiplex PCR, lists solely in-frame clones and lacks some. In the table there are roughly 1.4 million clones, around 98.5% of which are singletons. What was sequenced was naive CD4+ T cells sorted from blood. Subset indicated: CD45RA+ positively selected. The receptor source for this set is a man aged 25 to 40 in good health.

The J gene is TRBJ2-3, the V gene TRBV5-1, with unresolved D. With 6 bases removed from V and 0 bases from J, the gap between germline ends came to 11 bases. CDR1 SGHRS and CDR2 YFSETQ come from the germline V gene. This CDR3 has 14 residues. CDR3 DNA: TGCGCCAGCAAAGGCGGCGTAAGCACAGATACGCAGTATTTT. Its translation: CASKGGVSTDTQYF.

This chain connects TRBV18 to TRBJ1-4, with no clear D. Germline V gene data show CDR1 as KGHSH and CDR2 as LQKENI. V gave up 2 bases and J gave up 8 bases, with 15 bases separating them. The CDR3 extends over 15 amino acids. CDR3 region: CASSPEWIDQEKLFF. Written as DNA, the CDR3 is TGTGCCAGCTCACCAGAATGGATAGACCAAGAAAAACTGTTTTTT.

The chain combines TRBV13 with TRBJ2-6; the D is unclear. The CDR3 contains 14 residues. Germline V CDR1 and CDR2: PRHDT, FYEKMQ (reference sequence). Trimming cost V 3 bases and J 4 bases, with 7 bases left between them. CDR3 coding DNA: TGTGCCAGCAGCTTGATTTCCGGGGCCAACGTCCTGACTTTC. Residues: CASSLISGANVLTF.

The rearrangement joins TRBV5-4 to TRBJ2-5; D is undetermined. Trimming left V 0 bases short and J 2 bases short, with 14 bases between. CDR1 SGHNT and CDR2 YYREEE come from the germline V gene (reference sequence). This CDR3 region has 16 residues. The CDR3 sequence: CASSLVPRRSQETQYF. CDR3 DNA sequence: TGTGCCAGCAGCTTGGTTCCCCGTAGATCACAAGAGACCCAGTACTTC.

The chain has TRBV6-1 and TRBJ2-5, with TRBD2 matching over 12 bases. J lost 5 bases, V lost 4 bases, and 5 bases had no gene match. CDR3 size: 15 residues. Germline values: CDR1 MNHNS, CDR2 SASEGT. The CDR3 protein is CASSGRLAGVETQYF. The CDR3 coding sequence is TGTGCCAGCAGTGGGCGACTAGCGGGAGTGGAGACCCAGTACTTC.

Turning to this clone: In the same sample, other DNA sequences code for this CDR3. The gene calls are TRBV18 and TRBJ2-7, with D possibly matching TRBD1 (5 bases). The germline CDR1 and CDR2 sequences are KGHSH and LQKENI. V was cut by 3 bases and J by 2 bases, with 8 bases left in between. The CDR3 runs to 13 residues. CDR3 amino acids: CASSPGQPYEQYF. The CDR3 DNA reads as TGTGCCAGCTCACCCGGACAACCCTACGAGCAGTACTTC.

The rearrangement uses TRBV7-2 and TRBJ2-7, with TRBD2 matching over 7 bases. Losses at the gene ends were 5 bases for V and 2 bases for J; bases not matched to a gene: 6. The CDR3 runs 14 residues. Germline V gene data show CDR1 as SGHTA and CDR2 as FQGNSA. This chain's CDR3 is CASSRGTTTYEQYF. Here the CDR3 DNA reads TGTGCCAGCAGCCGCGGGACTACCACCTACGAGCAGTACTTC.

J is TRBJ2-1 and V is TRBV5-1, with 7 nucleotides matching TRBD1. Germline V gene sequence: CDR1 SGHRS, CDR2 YFSETQ. The CDR3 totals 13 residues. With V trimmed by 6 bases and J by 8 bases, 8 bases remained unmatched. The CDR3 DNA reads TGCGCCAGCACCGTGACAGGGTCCGATGAGCAGTTCTTC. This gives the protein CASTVTGSDEQFF.

The chain links TRBV28 to TRBJ2-1; D possibly uses TRBD1 or TRBD2 (6 bases each). The CDR3 length is 13 residues. Germline V gives CDR1 MDHEN, CDR2 SYDVKM. Trimming took 3 bases from V and 8 from J, leaving 11 bases between them. CDR3 nucleotide sequence: TGTGCCAGCAGTTTTAAGGGGGGATATGAGCAGTTCTTC. Its translation: CASSFKGGYEQFF.